This passage covers 9 T cell receptor beta chains from one sample sequenced in a study of CD8+ T cells in alopecia areata. Sequencing templates came from extracted RNA that was reverse transcribed into cDNA. Generated by immunoSEQ multiplex PCR, the TCRdb table keeps only in-frame clones and is missing some. The sample contains 65,000 to 95,000 clones, about 53% of which appear only once. The sequencing sample was made of NKG2D-high CD8+ T cells sorted from blood. Source of these receptors: a human donor with alopecia areata.

The chain is built from TRBV30 and TRBJ1-5, with 10 bases fitting TRBD1. This CDR3 has 15 amino acids. Per germline, CDR1 GTSNPN and CDR2 SVGIG (reference sequence). The V gene end was trimmed by 6 bases and the J gene end by 3 bases; junction bases not matched to a gene: 8. The CDR3 DNA is TGTGCCTGTACCGGGACAGGGGCCCTCAATCAGCCCCAGCATTTT. Its translation: CACTGTGALNQPQHF.

The genes are TRBV29-1 and TRBJ2-1, with TRBD1 identical over 9 bases. The CDR3 runs 13 residues. The J segment lost 4 bases and the V segment lost 7 bases, leaving 5 bases of the junction unmatched. Germline CDR1 and CDR2: SQVTM and ANQGSEA. This chain's CDR3 is CSGRDRAYNEQFF. The CDR3 DNA reads as TGCAGCGGACGGGACAGGGCTTACAATGAGCAGTTCTTC.

This chain connects TRBV29-1 to TRBJ2-1; TRBD2 matches at 12 bases. Germline trimming cut 0 bases from V and 3 bases from J; bases unmatched to any gene: 9. The CDR3 length is 18 residues. The germline V gene encodes CDR1 SQVTM and CDR2 ANQGSEA. The CDR3 DNA is TGCAGCGTTGAAGATCTTCTAGCGGGGGGGCCAGACTACAATGAGCAGTTCTTC. Translation: CSVEDLLAGGPDYNEQFF.

J is TRBJ2-1 and V is TRBV29-1; TRBD2 aligns across 9 bases. The junction had 3 bases not matched to a gene; V was cut back by 6 bases and J by 3 bases. The CDR3 contains 13 residues. Germline assignment: CDR1 SQVTM and CDR2 ANQGSEA. The CDR3 loop is CSVISGSYNEQFF. DNA of the CDR3: TGCAGCGTCATTAGCGGGAGCTACAATGAGCAGTTCTTC.

In this sample, this clone turned up a few times. The chain joins TRBV7-3 to TRBJ1-1; D is unresolved. There are 16 residues in the CDR3. V lost 4 bases and J lost 2, with 17 bases in between. Per the germline V gene, CDR1 is SGHTA and CDR2 is FQGTGA. CDR3 in amino acids: CASSSNPSTANTEAFF. The CDR3, as DNA: TGTGCCAGCAGCTCCAACCCCAGCACAGCCAACACTGAAGCTTTCTTT.

The rearrangement joins TRBV28 to TRBJ2-1; D is perhaps TRBD1 (6 bases). V was clipped by 7 bases and J by 8 bases, with 15 bases between them. CDR1 and CDR2 from the germline V gene are MDHEN and SYDVKM. The CDR3 loop spans 13 amino acids. The CDR3 is CASTGETGDEQFF. In nucleotides, the CDR3 is TGTGCCAGCACTGGGGAGACAGGCGATGAGCAGTTCTTC. The full variable domain, its missing parts supplied by reference TRBV28 and TRBJ2-1, is DVKVTQSSRYLVKRTGEKVFLECVQDMDHENMFWYRQDPGLGLRLIYFSYDVKMKEKGDIPEGYSVSREKKERFSLILESASTNQTSMYLCASTGETGDEQFFGPGTRLTVL.

The V and J genes are TRBV7-2 and TRBJ2-4; 7 bases agree with TRBD2. The CDR3 has 16 residues. Looked up from germline, CDR1 is SGHTA and CDR2 is FQGNSA. Germline trimming cut 1 base from V and 1 base from J; bases unmatched to any gene: 4. The CDR3 loop reads CASSLGGSVAKNIQYF. DNA of the CDR3: TGTGCCAGCAGCTTAGGCGGGAGTGTGGCCAAAAACATTCAGTACTTC.

The sample holds a few counts of this clone. The rearrangement uses TRBV29-1 and TRBJ1-1; no firm D call. V was cut by 7 bases and J by 1 base, with 10 bases left in between. Germline lookup yields CDR1 SQVTM and CDR2 ANQGSEA. The CDR3 is 12 residues long. CDR3 in DNA: TGCAGCGCCCTACTGCCGAACACTGAAGCTTTCTTT. It is translated as CSALLPNTEAFF.

V gene TRBV30 combines with J gene TRBJ2-7; D gene unclear. The CDR3 totals 10 residues. Germline CDR1 is GTSNPN and CDR2 is SVGIG (reference sequence). V dropped 7 bases and J dropped 6 bases, with 10 bases sitting between them. CDR3 DNA sequence: TGTGCCTACCAGATGGGCGAGCAGTACTTC. This translates into CAYQMGEQYF.